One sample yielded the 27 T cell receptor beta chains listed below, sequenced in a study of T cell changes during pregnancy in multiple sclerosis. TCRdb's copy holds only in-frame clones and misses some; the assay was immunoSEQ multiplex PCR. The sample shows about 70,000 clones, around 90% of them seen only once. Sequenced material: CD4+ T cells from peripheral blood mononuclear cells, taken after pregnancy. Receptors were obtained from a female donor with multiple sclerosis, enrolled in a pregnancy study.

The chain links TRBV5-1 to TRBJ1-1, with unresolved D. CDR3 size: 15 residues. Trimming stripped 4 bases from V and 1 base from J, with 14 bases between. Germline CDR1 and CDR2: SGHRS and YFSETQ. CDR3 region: CASSPNQGRNTEAFF. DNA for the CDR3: TGCGCCAGCAGCCCGAACCAAGGGAGGAACACTGAAGCTTTCTTT.

CDR3 region: CASSPMSGQGEVGYTF. CDR3 nucleotides: TGTGCCAGCTCACCGATGTCGGGACAGGGGGAGGTTGGCTACACCTTC. V and J are TRBV18 and TRBJ1-2, with TRBD1 matching 11 bases. This CDR3 is built from 16 residues. V was clipped by 3 bases and J by 7 bases; unmatched bases: 10. Germline V gene data show CDR1 as KGHSH and CDR2 as LQKENI.

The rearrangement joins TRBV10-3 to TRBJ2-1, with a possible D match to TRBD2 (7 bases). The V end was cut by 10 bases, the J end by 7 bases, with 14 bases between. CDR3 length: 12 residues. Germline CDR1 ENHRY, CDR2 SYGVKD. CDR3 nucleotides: TGTGCCACTCAAGGGGGGGCAAATGAGCAGTTCTTC. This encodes CATQGGANEQFF.

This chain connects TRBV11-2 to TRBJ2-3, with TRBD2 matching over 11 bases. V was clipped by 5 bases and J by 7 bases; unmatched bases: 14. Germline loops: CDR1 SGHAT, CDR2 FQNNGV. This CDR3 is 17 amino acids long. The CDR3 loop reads CASSPSVLAGGVNTQYF. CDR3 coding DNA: TGTGCCAGCAGCCCTAGTGTTTTAGCGGGAGGGGTAAATACGCAGTATTTT.

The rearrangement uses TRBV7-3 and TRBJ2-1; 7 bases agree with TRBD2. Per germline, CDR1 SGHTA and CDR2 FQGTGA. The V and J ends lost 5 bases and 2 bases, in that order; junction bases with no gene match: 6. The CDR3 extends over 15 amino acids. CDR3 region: CASSASGVTYNEQFF. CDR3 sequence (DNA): TGTGCCAGCAGCGCCAGCGGGGTTACCTACAATGAGCAGTTCTTC.

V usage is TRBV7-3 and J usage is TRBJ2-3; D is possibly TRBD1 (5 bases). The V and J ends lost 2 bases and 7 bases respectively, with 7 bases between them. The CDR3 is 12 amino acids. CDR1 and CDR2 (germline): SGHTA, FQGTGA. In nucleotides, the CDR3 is TGTGCCAGCAGCTTACCAGGGTATACGCAGTATTTT. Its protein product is CASSLPGYTQYF. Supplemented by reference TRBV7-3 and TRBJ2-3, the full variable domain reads GAGVSQTPSNKVTEKGKYVELRCDPISGHTALYWYRQSLGQGPEFLIYFQGTGAADDSGLPNDRFFAVRPEGSVSTLKIQRTERGDSAVYLCASSLPGYTQYFGPGTRLTVL.

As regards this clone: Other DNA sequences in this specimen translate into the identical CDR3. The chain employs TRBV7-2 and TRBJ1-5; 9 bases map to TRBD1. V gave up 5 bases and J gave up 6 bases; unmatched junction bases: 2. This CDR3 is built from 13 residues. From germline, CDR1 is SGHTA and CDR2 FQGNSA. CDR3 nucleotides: TGTGCCAGCAGCCGGGACAGGGTTCAGCCCCAGCATTTT. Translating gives CASSRDRVQPQHF.

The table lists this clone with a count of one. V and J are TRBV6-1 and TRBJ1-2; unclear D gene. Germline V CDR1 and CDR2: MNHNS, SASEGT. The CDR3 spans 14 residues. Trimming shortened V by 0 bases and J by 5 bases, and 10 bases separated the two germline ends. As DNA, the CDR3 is TGTGCCAGCAGTGAAGCGAGGAGGTTTTATGGCTACACCTTC. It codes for CASSEARRFYGYTF.

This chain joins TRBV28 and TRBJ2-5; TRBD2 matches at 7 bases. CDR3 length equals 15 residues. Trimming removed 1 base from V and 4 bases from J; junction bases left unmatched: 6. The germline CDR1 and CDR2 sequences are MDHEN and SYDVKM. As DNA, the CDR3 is TGTGCCAGCAGTTTATCCCGGACTAGGGTAGAGACCCAGTACTTC. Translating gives CASSLSRTRVETQYF.

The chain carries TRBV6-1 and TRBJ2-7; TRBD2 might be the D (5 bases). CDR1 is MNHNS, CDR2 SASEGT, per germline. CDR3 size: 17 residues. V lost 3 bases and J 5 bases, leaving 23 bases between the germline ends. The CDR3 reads CASSDLLAGGKVNEQYF. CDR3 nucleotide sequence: TGTGCCAGCAGTGACTTATTGGCCGGAGGAAAGGTAAACGAGCAGTACTTC.

CDR3 residues: CASSEGGGGTYEQYF. The CDR3, as DNA: TGTGCCAGCAGTGAAGGAGGCGGGGGTACCTACGAGCAGTACTTC. The genes are TRBV6-1 and TRBJ2-7; 7 bases agree with TRBD2. V shed 1 base and J 2 bases; nucleotides not matched to a gene: 5. From germline, CDR1 is MNHNS and CDR2 SASEGT. This CDR3 contains 15 residues.

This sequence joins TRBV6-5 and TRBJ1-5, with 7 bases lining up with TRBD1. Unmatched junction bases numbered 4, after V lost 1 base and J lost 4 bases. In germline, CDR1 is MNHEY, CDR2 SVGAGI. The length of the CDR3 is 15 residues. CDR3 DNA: TGTGCCAGCAGTTACTTGCGGGACAGAAATCAGCCCCAGCATTTT. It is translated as CASSYLRDRNQPQHF.

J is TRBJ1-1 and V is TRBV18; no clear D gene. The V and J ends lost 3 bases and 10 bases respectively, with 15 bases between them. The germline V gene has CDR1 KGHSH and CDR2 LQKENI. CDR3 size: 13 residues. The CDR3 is CASSPERVVGAFF. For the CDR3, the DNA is TGTGCCAGCTCACCGGAGAGGGTGGTTGGAGCTTTCTTT.

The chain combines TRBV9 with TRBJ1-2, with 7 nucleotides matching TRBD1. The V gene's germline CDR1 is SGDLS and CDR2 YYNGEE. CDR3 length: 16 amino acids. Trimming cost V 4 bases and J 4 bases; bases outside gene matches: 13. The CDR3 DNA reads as TGTGCCAGCAGCCTGTTCGACAGGGTGGGTACCTATGGCTACACCTTC. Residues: CASSLFDRVGTYGYTF.

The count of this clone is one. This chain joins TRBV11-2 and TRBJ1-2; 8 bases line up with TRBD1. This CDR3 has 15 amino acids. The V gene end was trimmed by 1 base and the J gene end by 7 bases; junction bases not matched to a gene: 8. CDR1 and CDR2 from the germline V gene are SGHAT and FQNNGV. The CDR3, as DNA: TGTGCCAGCAGCTTAGGGGCGCAGGGGGCCGGTGGCTACACCTTC. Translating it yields CASSLGAQGAGGYTF.

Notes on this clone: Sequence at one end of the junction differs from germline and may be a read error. Here the CDR3 DNA reads TGTGCCAGCAGTGTTGGGGGGTACGTGCAGTACTTC. It specifies CASSVGGYVQYF. V and J are TRBV2 and TRBJ2-7; tentatively, D is TRBD2 (6 bases). Germline V CDR1 and CDR2: SNHLY, FYNNEI. The CDR3 sequence is 12 residues long.

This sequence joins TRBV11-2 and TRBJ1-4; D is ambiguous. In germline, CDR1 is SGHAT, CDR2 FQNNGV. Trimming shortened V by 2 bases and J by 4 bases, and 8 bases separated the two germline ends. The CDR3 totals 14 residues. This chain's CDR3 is CASSLRGINEKLFF. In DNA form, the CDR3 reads TGTGCCAGCAGCTTACGAGGGATTAATGAAAAACTGTTTTTT.

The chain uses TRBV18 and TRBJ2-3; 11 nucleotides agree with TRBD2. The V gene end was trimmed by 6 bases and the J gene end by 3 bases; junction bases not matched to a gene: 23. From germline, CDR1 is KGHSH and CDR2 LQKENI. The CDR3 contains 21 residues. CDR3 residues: CASSPKLDIRASGRRTDTQYF. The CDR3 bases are TGTGCCAGCTCTCCCAAGCTCGACATCCGAGCTAGCGGGAGGCGGACAGATACGCAGTATTTT.

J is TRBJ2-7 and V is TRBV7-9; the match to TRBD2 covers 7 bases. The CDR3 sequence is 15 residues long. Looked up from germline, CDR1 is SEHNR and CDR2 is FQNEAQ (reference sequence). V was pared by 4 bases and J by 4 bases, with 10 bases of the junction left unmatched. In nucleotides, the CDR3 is TGTGCCAGCAGCTCAGGGCGGGAGACGGCGTACGAGCAGTACTTC. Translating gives CASSSGRETAYEQYF.

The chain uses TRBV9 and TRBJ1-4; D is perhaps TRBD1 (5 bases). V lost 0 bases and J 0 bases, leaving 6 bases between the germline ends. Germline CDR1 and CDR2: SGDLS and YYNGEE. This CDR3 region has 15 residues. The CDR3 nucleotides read TGTGCCAGCAGCGTAGGCAGGGCAACTAATGAAAAACTGTTTTTT. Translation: CASSVGRATNEKLFF.

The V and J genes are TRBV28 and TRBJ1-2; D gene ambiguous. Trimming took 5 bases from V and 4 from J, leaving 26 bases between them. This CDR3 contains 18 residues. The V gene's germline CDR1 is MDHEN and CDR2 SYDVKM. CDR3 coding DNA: TGTGCCAGCAGTCCTCCGCCTGCTAGCCCCTATAGCTTCTATGGCTACACCTTC. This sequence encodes CASSPPPASPYSFYGYTF.

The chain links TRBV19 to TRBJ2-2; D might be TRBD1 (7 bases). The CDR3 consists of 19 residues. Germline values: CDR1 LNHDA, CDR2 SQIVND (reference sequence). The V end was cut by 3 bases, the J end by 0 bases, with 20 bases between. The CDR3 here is CASSIWGRGVGANTGELFF. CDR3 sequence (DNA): TGTGCCAGTAGTATTTGGGGCAGGGGGGTAGGCGCGAACACCGGGGAGCTGTTTTTT. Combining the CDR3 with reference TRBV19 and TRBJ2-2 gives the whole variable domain DGGITQSPKYLFRKEGQNVTLSCEQNLNHDAMYWYRQDPGQGLRLIYYSQIVNDFQKGDIAEGYSVSREKKESFPLTVTSAQKNPTAFYLCASSIWGRGVGANTGELFFGEGSRLTVL.

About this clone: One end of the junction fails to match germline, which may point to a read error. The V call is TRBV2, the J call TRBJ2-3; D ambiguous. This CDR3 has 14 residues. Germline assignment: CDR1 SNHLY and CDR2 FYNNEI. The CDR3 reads CASNELAATDTQYF. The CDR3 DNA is TGTGCCAGCAATGAATTAGCAGCCACAGATACGCAGTATTTT.

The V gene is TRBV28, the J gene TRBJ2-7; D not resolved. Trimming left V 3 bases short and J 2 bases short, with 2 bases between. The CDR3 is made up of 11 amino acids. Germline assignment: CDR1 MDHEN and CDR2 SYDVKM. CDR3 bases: TGTGCCAGCAGTTTTACCTACGAGCAGTACTTC. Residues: CASSFTYEQYF.

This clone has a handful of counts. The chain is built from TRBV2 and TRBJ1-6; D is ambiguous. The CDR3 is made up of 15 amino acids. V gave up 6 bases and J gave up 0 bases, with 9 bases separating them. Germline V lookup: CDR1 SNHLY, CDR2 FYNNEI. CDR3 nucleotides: TGTGCCAGCAGGCCCACAAACTCCTATAATTCACCCCTCCACTTT. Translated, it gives CASRPTNSYNSPLHF.

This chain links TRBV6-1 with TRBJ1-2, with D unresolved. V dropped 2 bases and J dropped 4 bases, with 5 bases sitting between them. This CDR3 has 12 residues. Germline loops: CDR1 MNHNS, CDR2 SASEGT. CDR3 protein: CASSEWAYGYTF. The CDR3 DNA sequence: TGTGCCAGCAGTGAATGGGCCTATGGCTACACCTTC.

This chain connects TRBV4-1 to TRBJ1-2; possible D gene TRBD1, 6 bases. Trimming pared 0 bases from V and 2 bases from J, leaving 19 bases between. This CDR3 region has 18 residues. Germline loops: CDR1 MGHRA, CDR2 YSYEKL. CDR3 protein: CASSQELRAGGQNYGYTF. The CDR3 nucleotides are TGCGCCAGCAGCCAAGAACTCCGAGCGGGGGGCCAAAACTATGGCTACACCTTC.